These T cell receptor beta chains were read from a single sample in a study of T cells in Graves' hyperthyroidism and ophthalmopathy. Using its own MiXCR run on the multiplex PCR reads, TCRdb lists one record per CDR3 protein. The data show some 560,000 distinct CDR3 sequences, around a sixth seen once. The sequenced sample consisted of blood. These receptors were obtained from a woman aged 25 to 45 with Graves' hyperthyroidism. CDR3s include the opening cysteine and the closing phenylalanine or tryptophan. D genes are given only for firm matches. The size of a clone is reported for some rows only, either as once, few or many, or as a class for expanded clones.

TRBD1 | TRBJ1-1 | TRBV5-1 | . | CASSRDSPGIEAFF | TGCGCCAGCTCCCGGGACAGCCCTGGGATTGAAGCTTTCTTT
. | TRBJ2-5 | TRBV11-2 | . | CASSKSGRVGSQYF | TGTGCCAGCAGTAAAAGCGGGCGGGTGGGTAGCCAGTACTTC
TRBD2 | TRBJ2-7 | TRBV7-9 | few | CASSPETSGRNYEQYF | TGTGCCAGCAGCCCAGAAACTAGCGGGAGAAACTACGAGCAGTACTTC
TRBD1 | TRBJ2-7 | TRBV28 | many | CASSPGTETYEQYF | TGTGCCAGCAGTCCCGGGACAGAAACATACGAGCAGTACTTC
. | TRBJ2-7 | TRBV28 | many | CASSSGAGLYSYEQYF | TGTGCCAGCAGTTCTGGGGCAGGGTTGTATTCCTACGAGCAGTACTTC
TRBD2 | TRBJ2-1 | TRBV20-1 | . | CSARGLAGDLYNEQFF | TGCAGTGCCAGAGGACTAGCGGGAGATCTCTACAATGAGCAGTTCTTC
. | TRBJ1-1 | TRBV2 | many | CASMGNTEAFF | TGTGCCAGCATGGGAAACACTGAAGCTTTCTTT
. | TRBJ2-1 | TRBV5-1 | few | CASSLEPRLLSYNERFF | TGCGCCAGCAGCTTGGAACCCCGTCTTCTCTCCTACAATGAGCGGTTCTTC
. | TRBJ2-6 | TRBV7-9 | . | CASSLGPRAGANVLTF | TGTGCCAGCAGCTTAGGGCCTAGGGCCGGGGCCAACGTCCTGACTTTC
. | TRBJ1-2 | TRBV7-2 | . | CASSNRGEYNYGYTF | TGTGCCAGCTCTAACAGAGGGGAGTATAACTATGGCTACACCTTC
. | TRBJ2-2 | TRBV3-1 | many | CASSQRQGPGELFF | TGTGCCAGCAGCCAGCGGCAGGGCCCCGGGGAGCTGTTTTTT
. | TRBJ1-1 | TRBV6-1 | many | CASSLQGSDTEAFF | TGTGCCAGCAGTTTACAGGGTTCTGACACTGAAGCTTTCTTT
TRBD1 | TRBJ2-3 | TRBV6-1 | . | CASSSGQGAFSTDTQYF | TGTGCCAGCAGTTCCGGACAGGGGGCGTTCAGCACAGATACGCAGTATTTT
TRBD1 | TRBJ1-5 | TRBV7-2 | many | CASSPGPGGGQPQHF | TGTGCCAGCAGCCCGGGTCCAGGGGGTGGTCAGCCCCAGCATTTT
. | TRBJ2-3 | TRBV11-2 | many | CASSEQGPATDTQYF | TGTGCCAGCAGCGAGCAGGGGCCCGCCACAGATACGCAGTATTTT
TRBD1 | TRBJ1-2 | TRBV7-2 | many | CASSMRTGPSVGGYTF | TGTGCCAGCAGCATGCGGACAGGGCCAAGTGTAGGTGGCTACACCTTC
TRBD1 | TRBJ2-1 | TRBV7-9 | . | CASSSPGTGYNGQFF | TGTGCCAGCAGCTCTCCCGGGACAGGGTACAATGGGCAGTTCTTC
TRBD2 | TRBJ2-1 | TRBV20-1 | . | CSAPTGGYNEQFF | TGCAGTGCGCCGACGGGGGGTTACAATGAGCAGTTCTTC
TRBD2 | TRBJ2-5 | TRBV27 | . | CASSFLVAGRGETQYF | TGTGCCAGCAGCTTCTTGGTAGCGGGGAGGGGAGAGACCCAGTACTTC
. | TRBJ2-3 | TRBV7-2 | many | CASSSGWGAVDTQYF | TGTGCCAGCAGCTCAGGCTGGGGGGCTGTAGATACGCAGTATTTT
TRBD2 | TRBJ2-7 | TRBV11-1 | . | CASSSITSGSSYEQYF | TGTGCCAGCAGCTCGATTACTAGCGGGAGCTCCTACGAGCAGTACTTC
TRBD2 | TRBJ2-2 | TRBV24-1 | . | CATSPRKRETTGELFF | TGTGCCACCAGCCCCAGGAAGCGGGAGACCACCGGGGAGCTGTTTTTT
TRBD1 | TRBJ1-1 | TRBV4-3 | . | CASSQDVGTGAKAFF | TGCGCCAGCAGCCAAGACGTCGGGACAGGGGCGAAAGCTTTCTTT
. | TRBJ2-3 | TRBV27 | many | CASWQASHGDTQYF | TGTGCCAGCTGGCAGGCTAGCCACGGAGATACGCAGTATTTT
. | TRBJ2-1 | TRBV30 | many | CAWSKGLYNEQFF | TGTGCCTGGAGTAAGGGACTTTACAATGAGCAGTTCTTC
. | TRBJ1-1 | TRBV20-1 | many | CSVQPNTEAFF | TGCAGTGTTCAACCGAACACTGAAGCTTTCTTT
TRBD2 | TRBJ2-4 | TRBV3-1 | many | CASSQGLAENIQYF | TGTGCCAGCAGCCAGGGACTAGCGGAAAACATTCAGTACTTC
. | TRBJ2-5 | TRBV30 | many | CAWRDSVPGETQYF | TGTGCCTGGAGAGACTCAGTCCCAGGAGAGACCCAGTACTTC
TRBD2 | TRBJ2-3 | TRBV6-1 | . | CASSARGLAGTTDTQYF | TGTGCCAGCAGTGCCCGTGGACTAGCGGGAACTACAGATACGCAGTATTTT
. | TRBJ2-7 | TRBV4-2 | . | CASSQRGQPGFEQYF | TGTGCCAGCAGCCAAAGGGGCCAACCAGGTTTCGAGCAGTACTTC
. | TRBJ2-1 | TRBV28 | many | CASSPSGHQNYEQFF | TGTGCCAGCAGCCCGAGCGGCCATCAGAACTATGAGCAGTTCTTC
TRBD2 | TRBJ2-5 | TRBV10-2 | many | CASSHPGLAVETQYF | TGCGCCAGCAGTCATCCGGGACTAGCGGTGGAGACCCAGTACTTC
. | TRBJ1-5 | TRBV19 | few | CASSIAEYSNQPQHF | TGTGCCAGTAGTATCGCAGAATATAGCAATCAGCCCCAGCATTTT
TRBD1 | TRBJ2-1 | TRBV27 | few | CASWDRGYEQFF | TGTGCCAGCTGGGACAGGGGCTATGAGCAGTTCTTC
TRBD2 | TRBJ2-5 | TRBV27 | few | CASMRKRSGRRGQETQYF | TGTGCCAGCATGAGGAAAAGGAGCGGGAGGAGGGGCCAAGAGACCCAGTACTTC
. | TRBJ2-2 | TRBV6-1 | many | CASSLGTRGATGELFF | TGTGCCAGCAGTCTCGGGACGAGGGGTGCCACCGGGGAGCTGTTTTTT
. | TRBJ2-1 | TRBV7-3 | many | CASSLGGVSYNEQFF | TGTGCCAGCAGCTTGGGCGGGGTATCCTACAATGAGCAGTTCTTC
TRBD1 | TRBJ1-1 | TRBV20-1 | many | CSARPTTGGVLNTEAFF | TGCAGTGCTAGACCTACGACAGGGGGCGTTCTGAACACTGAAGCTTTCTTT
. | TRBJ2-1 | TRBV15 | once | CATSLDTSYNERFF | TGTGCCACCAGCTTGGACACCTCCTACAATGAGCGGTTCTTC
. | TRBJ1-2 | TRBV2 | many | CASSERGRSRDTEPPNYGYTF | TGTGCCAGCAGTGAACGGGGTAGGAGTCGGGACACCGAGCCTCCTAACTATGGCTACACCTTC
. | TRBJ1-5 | TRBV6-1 | . | CASSRGREQPQHF | TGTGCCAGCAGTAGGGGCCGCGAACAGCCCCAGCATTTT
TRBD1 | TRBJ2-1 | TRBV6-1 | many | CASTRDRAGNEQFF | TGTGCCAGCACGCGGGACAGGGCAGGTAATGAGCAGTTCTTC
TRBD1 | TRBJ2-2 | TRBV18 | few | CASSQDRATGELFF | TGTGCCAGCTCACAGGACAGGGCCACCGGGGAGCTGTTTTTT
. | TRBJ2-7 | TRBV6-1 | many | CASSYAIRGGGGYEQYF | TGTGCCAGCAGTTACGCTATTCGGGGTGGGGGAGGCTACGAGCAGTACTTC